The clone carrying this TCR beta chain came up a few times. Time point given: blood at routine non-recurrence follow-up after resection. Unsorted whole RNA from tumor, nontumor lung or frozen PBMC underwent sequencing. From the 5' RACE reads, TCRdb called clonotypes with MiXCR, one entry per CDR3 protein. There are roughly 120,000 distinct CDR3 sequences in the sample; about 12% occur only once, and roughly 15% lies in the top ten. The source of the sample is a study of spatial heterogeneity in lung cancer. V was clipped by 7 bases and J by 4 bases; unmatched bases: 4. The CDR3 length is 13 residues. The gene calls are TRBV12-3 or TRBV12-4 and TRBJ2-1; 7 bases are a match to TRBD1. The sequence derives from a male donor with early-stage non-small cell lung cancer. Sequences were derived from PBMCs, sampled at follow-up. CDR3 amino acids: CASNRDSYNEQFF. The CDR3 nucleotides are TGTGCCAGCAATAGGGACAGTTACAATGAGCAGTTCTTC.